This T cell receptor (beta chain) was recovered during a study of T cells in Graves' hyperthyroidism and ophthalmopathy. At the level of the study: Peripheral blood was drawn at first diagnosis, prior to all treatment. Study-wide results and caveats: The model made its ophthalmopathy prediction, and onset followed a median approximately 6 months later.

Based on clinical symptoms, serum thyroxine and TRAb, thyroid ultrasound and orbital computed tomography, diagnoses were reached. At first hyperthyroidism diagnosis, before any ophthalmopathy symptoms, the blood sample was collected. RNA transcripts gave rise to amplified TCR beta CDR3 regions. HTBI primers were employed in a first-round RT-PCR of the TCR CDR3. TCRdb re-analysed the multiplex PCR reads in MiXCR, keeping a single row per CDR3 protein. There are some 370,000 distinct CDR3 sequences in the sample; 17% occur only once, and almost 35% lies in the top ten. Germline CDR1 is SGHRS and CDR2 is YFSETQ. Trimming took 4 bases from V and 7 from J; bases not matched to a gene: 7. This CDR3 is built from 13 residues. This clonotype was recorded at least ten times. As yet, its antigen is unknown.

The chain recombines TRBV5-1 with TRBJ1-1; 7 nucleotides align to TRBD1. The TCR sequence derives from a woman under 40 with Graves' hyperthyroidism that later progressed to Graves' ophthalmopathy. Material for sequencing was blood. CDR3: CASSPGQKGEAFF. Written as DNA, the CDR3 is TGCGCCAGCAGCCCGGGACAGAAAGGTGAAGCTTTCTTT. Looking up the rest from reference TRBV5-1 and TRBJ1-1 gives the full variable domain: KAGVTQTPRYLIKTRGQQVTLSCSPISGHRSVSWYQQTPGQGLQFLFEYFSETQRNKGNFPGRFSGRQFSNSRSEMNVSTLELGDSALYLCASSPGQKGEAFFGQGTRLTVV.